These 10 T cell receptor beta chains share one sample of origin, sequenced in a study of blood T cell repertoires in COVID-19. Libraries were prepared by immunoSEQ multiplex PCR; TCRdb keeps only in-frame clonotypes and omits some of them. This table has 150,000 to 200,000 clones, about 88% appearing once. Specimen: peripheral blood. The receptors here all came from a man in his fifties or sixties with active or convalescent COVID-19.

This clone was recorded once. This sequence joins TRBV28 and TRBJ2-7; 11 bases agree with TRBD2. CDR1 is MDHEN and CDR2 is SYDVKM in the germline V gene. V shed 8 bases and J 8 bases; nucleotides not matched to a gene: 11. The CDR3 runs to 14 residues. The CDR3 sequence: CASHTSGGPKKQYF. CDR3 DNA: TGTGCCAGCCACACTAGCGGGGGCCCGAAGAAGCAGTACTTC.

The V gene is TRBV6-1, the J gene TRBJ1-1, with TRBD1 identical over 7 bases. Germline V gene sequence: CDR1 MNHNS, CDR2 SASEGT. The CDR3 loop spans 14 amino acids. Trimming removed 2 bases from V and 1 base from J; junction bases left unmatched: 1. The CDR3 here is CASSEWDRNTEAFF. The CDR3 DNA sequence: TGTGCCAGCAGTGAATGGGACAGGAACACTGAAGCTTTCTTT.

The rearrangement links TRBV10-3 to TRBJ1-1; a possible D gene is TRBD1 (6 bases). The CDR3 spans 13 residues. Germline V gene sequence: CDR1 ENHRY, CDR2 SYGVKD. V lost 7 bases and J 4 bases, leaving 13 bases between the germline ends. The CDR3 protein is CAITSDRSTEAFF. Here the CDR3 DNA reads TGTGCCATCACCAGCGACAGGTCCACTGAAGCTTTCTTT.

J is TRBJ2-5 and V is TRBV5-1; a weak D match, TRBD1 (5 bases). Germline V CDR1 and CDR2: SGHRS, YFSETQ. The CDR3 has 15 residues. V gave up 1 base and J gave up 0 bases, with 10 bases separating them. The DNA for the CDR3 is TGCGCCAGCAGCTTGAAGGGGTCCAACCAAGAGACCCAGTACTTC. Translating it yields CASSLKGSNQETQYF.

The chain has TRBV7-2 and TRBJ2-1; 12 bases line up with TRBD2. V lost 0 bases to trimming and J lost 7 bases; unmatched junction nucleotides: 7. The CDR3 sequence is 17 residues long. Germline-derived CDR1 and CDR2 are SGHTA and FQGNSA. As DNA, the CDR3 is TGTGCCAGCAGCTTAGCCGGGTGGCTAGCGGGAGGGAATGAGCAGTTCTTC. As protein: CASSLAGWLAGGNEQFF.

The gene calls are TRBV12-3 or TRBV12-4 and TRBJ2-4; the D gene is possibly TRBD1 (5 bases). The CDR3 covers 12 residues. Deletions cut 5 bases from V and 13 bases from J, with 15 bases between. CDR3 sequence reads: CASSLSGIFQYF. CDR3 coding DNA: TGTGCCAGCAGTCTATCAGGGATTTTCCAGTACTTC.

The J gene is TRBJ2-5, the V gene TRBV3-1 (or the pseudogene TRBV3-2); tentatively, D is TRBD1 (6 bases). The CDR3 length is 15 residues. Trimming pared 4 bases from V and 2 bases from J, leaving 14 bases between. Germline V lookup: CDR1 LGHDT, CDR2 YNNKEL (reference sequence). Here the CDR3 DNA reads TGTGCCAGCAGCCCTACAGGGTTTCGGCAAGAGACCCAGTACTTC. This codes for CASSPTGFRQETQYF.

The CDR3 DNA reads TGTGCCAGCAGCCCACCTCCCACATTACTAGCGGGGGCACCCTACAATGAGCAGTTCTTC. As protein: CASSPPPTLLAGAPYNEQFF. This chain uses TRBV27 with TRBJ2-1; 11 bases are a match to TRBD2. Germline V gene lookup returns CDR1 MNHEY and CDR2 SMNVEV (reference sequence). The CDR3 runs to 20 residues. J was trimmed by 2 bases and V by 6 bases; bases with no gene match: 18.

The V gene is TRBV7-8, the J gene TRBJ1-1; D gene uncertain. The CDR3 runs to 13 residues. V lost 1 base and J 6 bases, leaving 9 bases between the germline ends. CDR1 SGHVS and CDR2 FQNEAQ come from the germline V gene. The CDR3 sequence is CASSLVEVSEAFF. In nucleotides, the CDR3 is TGTGCCAGCAGCTTAGTAGAGGTTTCTGAAGCTTTCTTT.

This clone has only a few counts. The chain uses TRBV29-1 and TRBJ2-1, with D possibly being TRBD1 (7 bases). V lost 6 bases and J 2 bases, leaving 11 bases between the germline ends. Per the germline V gene, CDR1 is SQVTM and CDR2 is ANQGSEA. The CDR3 is 13 amino acids. The CDR3 nucleotides are TGCAGCGTAGGAGGGGGCCCCTACAATGAGCAGTTCTTC. Translated, it gives CSVGGGPYNEQFF.